The 9 T cell receptor beta chains listed next were all sequenced from one sample in a study of vaccination and CD4 T cells after COVID-19. Their target antigens are unknown. At the Johns Hopkins FTIC core, DNA taken from cultured CD4+ T cells was sequenced by way of the Oncomine TCR Beta short-read assay. TCRdb re-analysed the PCR reads in MiXCR, keeping a single row per CDR3 protein. The sample consists of around 16,000 distinct CDR3 sequences, about 53% of them appearing once. Treatment meaning: roughly ten-day PBMC culture with coronavirus spike peptide pools or control peptides (ViraFEST assay). Sample: cultured CD4+ T cells from blood, taken after SARS-CoV-2 vaccination. Receptor source: a human donor with COVID-19.

The rearrangement links TRBV21-1 to TRBJ2-5; TRBD1 is the table's D call, not checked against the DNA. TRBV21-1 corresponds to a pseudogene. This CDR3 spans 15 amino acids. The chain's CDR3 is CASSTPGGGEETQYF. In nucleotides, the CDR3 is TGTGCCAGCAGCACTCCCGGGGGAGGGGAAGAGACCCAGTACTTC.

V gene TRBV4-3 combines with J gene TRBJ1-6, with 10 nucleotides matching TRBD1. The CDR3 is made up of 17 amino acids. Trimming cost V 0 bases and J 9 bases; bases outside gene matches: 8. Germline lookup yields CDR1 LGHNA and CDR2 YSLEER. CDR3 DNA sequence: TGCGCCAGCAGCCAAGATAGGGGACAGGGGTCGGGTTCACCCCTCCACTTT. Residues: CASSQDRGQGSGSPLHF.

The V call is TRBV11-3, the J call TRBJ2-5; 7 bases match TRBD1. The CDR3 sequence is 15 residues long. After removal of 5 bases from V and 1 base from J, the junction contained 7 bases not matched to a gene. Germline V CDR1 and CDR2: SGHNT, YENEEA. The CDR3, as DNA: TGTGCCAGCAGCGAGATTCCAGGGGGCCAAGAGACCCAGTACTTC. Translating it yields CASSEIPGGQETQYF.

Concerning this clonotype: The junction departs from the called germline gene at one end, perhaps through a read error. The V and J genes are TRBV27 and TRBJ2-4; no clear D gene. The CDR3 length is 14 residues. CDR1 is MNHEY and CDR2 is SMNVEV in the germline V gene (reference sequence). CDR3 bases: TGTGTCAGCAGTCCCCAGTGGGCCAAAAACATTCAGTACTTC. This encodes CVSSPQWAKNIQYF.

This clonotype appeared once. The chain uses TRBV7-3 and TRBJ2-3, with a weak D call TRBD2 (5 bases). V shed 5 bases and J shed 4 bases, with 10 bases lying between them. The CDR3 spans 13 residues. Germline V CDR1 and CDR2: SGHTA, FQGTGA. For the CDR3, the DNA is TGTGCCAGCAGCCAGGCGGGTCCAGATACGCAGTATTTT. Translating gives CASSQAGPDTQYF.

The rearrangement links TRBV28 to TRBJ1-2; unclear D gene. The CDR3 runs 13 residues. Germline lookup yields CDR1 MDHEN and CDR2 SYDVKM. Trimming took 5 bases from V and 4 from J, leaving 11 bases between them. The DNA of the CDR3 is TGTGCCAGCAGTATAGAAGGCCGCTATGGCTACACCTTC. Its protein is CASSIEGRYGYTF.

The chain combines TRBV20-1 with TRBJ2-2, with TRBD1 matching 10 bases. Germline loops: CDR1 DFQATT, CDR2 SNEGSKA (reference sequence). V shed 6 bases, J shed 5 bases, and the junction held 9 bases outside the gene matches. The CDR3 totals 15 residues. The CDR3 region is CSATDRGRGTGELFF. In DNA form, the CDR3 reads TGCAGTGCGACAGACAGGGGGCGCGGGACCGGGGAGCTGTTTTTT.

The chain combines TRBV5-4 with TRBJ2-5; 14 nucleotides match TRBD2. V lost 0 bases, J lost 4 bases, and 2 bases stayed unmatched. Germline CDR1 SGHNT, CDR2 YYREEE (reference sequence). The length of the CDR3 is 16 residues. The CDR3 DNA follows: TGTGCCAGCAGCTTGGGACTAGCGGGGGGGCTAGAGACCCAGTACTTC. Translating it yields CASSLGLAGGLETQYF.

The chain recombines TRBV20-1 with TRBJ1-2; TRBD1 aligns across 7 bases. The V gene's germline CDR1 is DFQATT and CDR2 SNEGSKA (reference sequence). V was pared by 0 bases and J by 2 bases, with 0 bases of the junction left unmatched. The CDR3 spans 13 residues. The CDR3 here is CSARETGNYGYTF. The CDR3 DNA sequence: TGCAGTGCTAGAGAGACAGGGAACTATGGCTACACCTTC.